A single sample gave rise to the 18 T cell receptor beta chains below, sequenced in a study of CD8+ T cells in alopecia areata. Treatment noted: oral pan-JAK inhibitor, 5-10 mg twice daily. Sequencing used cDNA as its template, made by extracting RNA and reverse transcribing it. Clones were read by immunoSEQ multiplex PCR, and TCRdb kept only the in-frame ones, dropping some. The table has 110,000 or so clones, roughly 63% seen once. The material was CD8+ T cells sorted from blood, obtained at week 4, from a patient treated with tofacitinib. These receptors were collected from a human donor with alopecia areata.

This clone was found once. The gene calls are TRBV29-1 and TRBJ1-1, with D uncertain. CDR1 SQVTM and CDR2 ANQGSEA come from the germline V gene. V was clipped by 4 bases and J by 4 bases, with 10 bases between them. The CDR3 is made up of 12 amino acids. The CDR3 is CSVGGQTTEAFF. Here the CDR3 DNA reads TGCAGCGTTGGAGGTCAGACCACTGAAGCTTTCTTT.

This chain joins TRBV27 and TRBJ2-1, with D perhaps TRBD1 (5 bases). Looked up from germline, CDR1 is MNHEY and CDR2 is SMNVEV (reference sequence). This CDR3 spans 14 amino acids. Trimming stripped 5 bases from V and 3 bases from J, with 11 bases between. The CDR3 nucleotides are TGTGCCAGCAGTGCTCAGGGTGTCTACAATGAGCAGTTCTTC. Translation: CASSAQGVYNEQFF.

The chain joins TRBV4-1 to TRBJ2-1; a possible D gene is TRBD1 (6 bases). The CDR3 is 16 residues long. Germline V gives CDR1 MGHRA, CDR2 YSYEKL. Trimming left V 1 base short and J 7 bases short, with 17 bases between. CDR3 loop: CASSQVGGLGLNEQFF. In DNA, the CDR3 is TGCGCCAGCAGCCAAGTAGGGGGTTTGGGGTTGAATGAGCAGTTCTTC.

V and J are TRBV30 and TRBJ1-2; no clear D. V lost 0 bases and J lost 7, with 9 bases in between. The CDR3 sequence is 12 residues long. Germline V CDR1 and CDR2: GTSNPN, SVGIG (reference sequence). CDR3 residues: CAWSVHGVGYTF. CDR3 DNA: TGTGCCTGGAGTGTACATGGGGTTGGCTACACCTTC.

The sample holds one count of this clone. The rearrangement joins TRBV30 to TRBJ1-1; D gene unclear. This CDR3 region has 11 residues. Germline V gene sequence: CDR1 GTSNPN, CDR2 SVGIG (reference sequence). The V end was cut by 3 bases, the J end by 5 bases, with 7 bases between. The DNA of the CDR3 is TGTGCCTGGAGAATGGGAACTGAAGCTTTCTTT. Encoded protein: CAWRMGTEAFF. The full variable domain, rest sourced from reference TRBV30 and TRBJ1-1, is SQTIHQWPATLVQPVGSPLSLECTVEGTSNPNLYWYRQAAGRGLQLLFYSVGIGQISSEVPQNLSASRPQDRQFILSSKKLLLSDSGFYLCAWRMGTEAFFGQGTRLTVV.

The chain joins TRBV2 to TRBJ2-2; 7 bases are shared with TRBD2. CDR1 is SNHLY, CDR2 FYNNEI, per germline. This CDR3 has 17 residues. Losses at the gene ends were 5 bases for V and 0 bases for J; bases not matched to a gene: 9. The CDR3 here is CASSPSGTIANTGELFF. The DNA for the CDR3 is TGTGCCAGCAGTCCGTCAGGGACTATCGCGAACACCGGGGAGCTGTTTTTT.

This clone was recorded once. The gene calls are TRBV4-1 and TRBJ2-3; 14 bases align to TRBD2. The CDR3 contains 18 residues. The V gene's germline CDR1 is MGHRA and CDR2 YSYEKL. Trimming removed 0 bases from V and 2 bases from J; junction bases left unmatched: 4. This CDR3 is CASSQDTGLAGDTDTQYF. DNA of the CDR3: TGCGCCAGCAGCCAAGATACGGGACTAGCGGGAGACACAGATACGCAGTATTTT.

CDR3 region: CASSTGSRIEAFF. The CDR3 nucleotides read TGTGCCAGCAGCACAGGGAGCAGGATTGAAGCTTTCTTT. V usage is TRBV7-9 and J usage is TRBJ1-1; a possible D gene is TRBD1 (6 bases). Germline-derived CDR1 and CDR2 are SEHNR and FQNEAQ (reference sequence). V lost 5 bases, J lost 7 bases, and 14 bases lay in between. The CDR3 contains 13 residues.

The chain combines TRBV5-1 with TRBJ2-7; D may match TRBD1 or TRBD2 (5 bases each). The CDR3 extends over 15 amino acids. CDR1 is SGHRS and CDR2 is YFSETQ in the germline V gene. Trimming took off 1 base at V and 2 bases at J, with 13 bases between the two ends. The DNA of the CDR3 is TGCGCCAGCAGCTTGTCTTCTGGGGGAGCCTACGAGCAGTACTTC. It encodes CASSLSSGGAYEQYF.

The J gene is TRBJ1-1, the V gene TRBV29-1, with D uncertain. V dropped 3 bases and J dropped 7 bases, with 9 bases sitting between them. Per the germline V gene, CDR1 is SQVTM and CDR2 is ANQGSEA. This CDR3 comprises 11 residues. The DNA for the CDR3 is TGCAGCGTTGAGATAGTAATTGAAGCTTTCTTT. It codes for CSVEIVIEAFF.

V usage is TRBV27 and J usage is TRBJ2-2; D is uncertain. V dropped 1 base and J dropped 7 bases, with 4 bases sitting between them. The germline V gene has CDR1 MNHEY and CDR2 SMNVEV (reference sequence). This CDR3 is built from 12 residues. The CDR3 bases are TGTGCCAGCAGTTTATTGGTCGGGGAGCTGTTTTTT. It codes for CASSLLVGELFF.

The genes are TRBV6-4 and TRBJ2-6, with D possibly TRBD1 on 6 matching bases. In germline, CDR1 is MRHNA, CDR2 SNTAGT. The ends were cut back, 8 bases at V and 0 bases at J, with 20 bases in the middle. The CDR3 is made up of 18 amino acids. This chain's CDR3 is CASGPNRDPYSGANVLTF. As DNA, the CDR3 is TGTGCCAGCGGCCCCAACAGGGACCCTTACTCTGGGGCCAACGTCCTGACTTTC.

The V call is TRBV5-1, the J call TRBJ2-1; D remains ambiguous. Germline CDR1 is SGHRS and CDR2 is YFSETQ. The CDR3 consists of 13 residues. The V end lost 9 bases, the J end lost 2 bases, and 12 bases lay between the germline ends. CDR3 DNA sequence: TGCGCCACCCGGAACTTTACCTACAATGAGCAGTTCTTC. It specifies CATRNFTYNEQFF.

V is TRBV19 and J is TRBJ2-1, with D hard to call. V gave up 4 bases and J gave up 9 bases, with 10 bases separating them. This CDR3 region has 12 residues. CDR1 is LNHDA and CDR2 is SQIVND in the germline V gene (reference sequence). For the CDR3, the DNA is TGTGCCAGTAGTACGGGCCCCTCTGAGCAGTTCTTC. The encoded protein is CASSTGPSEQFF.

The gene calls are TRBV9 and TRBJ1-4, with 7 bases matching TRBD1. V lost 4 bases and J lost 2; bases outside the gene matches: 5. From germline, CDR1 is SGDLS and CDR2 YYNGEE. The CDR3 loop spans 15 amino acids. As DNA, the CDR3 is TGTGCCAGCAGCACCACAGGGGCGACTAATGAAAAACTGTTTTTT. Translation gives CASSTTGATNEKLFF.

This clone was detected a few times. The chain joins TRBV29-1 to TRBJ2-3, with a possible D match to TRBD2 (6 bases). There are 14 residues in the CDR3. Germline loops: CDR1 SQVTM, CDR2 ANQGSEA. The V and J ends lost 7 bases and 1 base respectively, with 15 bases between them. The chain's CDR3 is CSATTSPRTDTQYF. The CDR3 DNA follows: TGCAGCGCGACTACTAGCCCCCGCACAGATACGCAGTATTTT.

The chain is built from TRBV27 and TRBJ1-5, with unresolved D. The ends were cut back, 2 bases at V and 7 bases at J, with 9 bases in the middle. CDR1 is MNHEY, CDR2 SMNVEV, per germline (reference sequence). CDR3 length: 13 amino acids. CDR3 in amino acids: CASSLNPGQPQHF. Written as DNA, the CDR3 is TGTGCCAGCAGTTTAAACCCCGGCCAGCCCCAGCATTTT.

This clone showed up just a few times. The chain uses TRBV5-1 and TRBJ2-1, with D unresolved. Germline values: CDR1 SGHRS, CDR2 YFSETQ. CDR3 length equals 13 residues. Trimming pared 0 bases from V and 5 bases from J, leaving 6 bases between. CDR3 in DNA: TGCGCCAGCAGCTTGGTTTCTCACAATGAGCAGTTCTTC. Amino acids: CASSLVSHNEQFF.